The next 7 T cell receptor beta chains were all read from a single sample in a study of blood T cells in healthy people across ages. PCR was performed a second time for about 6 to 12 cycles using a sample-barcoded 5' primer and a J-beta primer mix. Each CDR3 protein gets one entry after TCRdb re-called the 5' RACE reads with MiXCR. This table has 1.5 million to 2 million distinct CDR3 sequences, roughly 32% appearing once. The source material was blood. The receptor source for this set is a woman in her 30s in good health.

The rearrangement joins TRBV7-6 to TRBJ2-7; D may be TRBD2 (6 bases). CDR3 size: 21 residues. V dropped 3 bases and J dropped 2 bases, with 32 bases sitting between them. Germline V gives CDR1 SGHVS, CDR2 FNYEAQ. CDR3 residues: CASSFSSQYSPGLHLTYEQYF. The DNA of the CDR3 is TGTGCCAGCAGCTTTTCCTCGCAGTACTCTCCGGGACTCCACCTTACCTACGAGCAGTACTTC. The variable domain in full, completed from reference TRBV7-6 and TRBJ2-7, reads GAGVSQSPRYKVTKRGQDVALRCDPISGHVSLYWYRQALGQGPEFLTYFNYEAQQDKSGLPNDRFSAERPEGSISTLTIQRTEQRDSAMYRCASSFSSQYSPGLHLTYEQYFGPGTRLTVT.

This chain connects TRBV5-4 to TRBJ2-3; no definite D call. The CDR3 length is 16 residues. Germline V gene sequence: CDR1 SGHNT, CDR2 YYREEE (reference sequence). Trimming cost V 5 bases and J 4 bases, with 20 bases left between them. DNA of the CDR3: TGTGCCAGCAGACTACAACCAGCGTCGACCCCAGATACGCAGTATTTT. Translated, it gives CASRLQPASTPDTQYF.

This clonotype was observed a handful of times. The chain links TRBV10-3 to TRBJ2-5; tentatively, D is TRBD1 (5 bases). This CDR3 comprises 14 residues. Between the trimmed V and J ends, which lost 2 bases and 1 base, there was a span of 8 bases. The germline CDR1 and CDR2 sequences are ENHRY and SYGVKD. The CDR3 loop is CAISEGRGQETQYF. The DNA of the CDR3 is TGTGCCATCAGTGAGGGTAGGGGCCAAGAGACCCAGTACTTC.

This chain's CDR3 is CASSFRGQGAEAFF. The DNA of the CDR3 is TGTGCCAGCAGCTTCCGGGGACAGGGAGCTGAAGCTTTCTTT. V usage is TRBV11-1 and J usage is TRBJ1-1; TRBD1 aligns across 9 bases. The V segment lost 3 bases and the J segment 6 bases; nucleotides outside the gene matches: 5. The CDR3 runs 14 residues. The germline V gene encodes CDR1 SGHAT and CDR2 FQDESV (reference sequence).

This clonotype was seen many times. The rearrangement uses TRBV10-3 and TRBJ2-1, with 10 bases identical to TRBD1. V was clipped by 4 bases and J by 7 bases; unmatched bases: 4. The CDR3 extends over 14 amino acids. Germline-derived CDR1 and CDR2 are ENHRY and SYGVKD. CDR3 amino acids: CAISAGDRGNEQFF. The CDR3 nucleotides read TGTGCCATCAGTGCGGGGGACAGGGGTAATGAGCAGTTCTTC.

This clonotype was counted only a few times. The gene calls are TRBV7-9 and TRBJ2-5, with unresolved D. This CDR3 region has 14 residues. Germline CDR1 and CDR2: SEHNR and FQNEAQ (reference sequence). V was pared by 5 bases and J by 1 base, with 11 bases between. The CDR3 region is CASSHRHSQETQYF. Here the CDR3 DNA reads TGTGCCAGCAGCCACCGTCACAGCCAAGAGACCCAGTACTTC.

Only a few counts were recorded for this clonotype. The chain combines TRBV27 with TRBJ2-1, with D unclear. The germline gives CDR1 MNHEY, CDR2 SMNVEV (reference sequence). Trimming removed 0 bases from V and 9 bases from J, with 6 bases in between. The CDR3 sequence is 12 residues long. For the CDR3, the DNA is TGTGCCAGCAGTTTATCGGTGGGTGAGCAGTTCTTC. It encodes CASSLSVGEQFF.